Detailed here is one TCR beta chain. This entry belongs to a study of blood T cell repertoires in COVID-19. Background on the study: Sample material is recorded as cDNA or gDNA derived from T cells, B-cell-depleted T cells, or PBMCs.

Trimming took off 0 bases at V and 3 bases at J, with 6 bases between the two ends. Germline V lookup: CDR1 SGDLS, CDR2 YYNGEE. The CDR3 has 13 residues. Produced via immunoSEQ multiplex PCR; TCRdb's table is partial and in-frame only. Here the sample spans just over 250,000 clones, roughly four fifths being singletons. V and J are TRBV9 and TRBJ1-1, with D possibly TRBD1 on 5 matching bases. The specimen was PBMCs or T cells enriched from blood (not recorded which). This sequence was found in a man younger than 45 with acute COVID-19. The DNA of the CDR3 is TGTGCCAGCAGCGTAGGGGGGGACACTGAAGCTTTCTTT. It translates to CASSVGGDTEAFF.